This T cell receptor beta chain was recorded in a study of T cell responses to AZD1222 COVID-19 vaccine. This clone was seen a few times. Only in-frame clones appear in the TCRdb table, and some are missing; sequencing was by immunoSEQ multiplex PCR. The sample has approximately 120,000 clones, roughly 88% seen once. Samples with a second dose at about 4 or about 12 weeks were pooled together. This CDR3 is 17 amino acids long. V was pared by 1 base and J by 4 bases, with 6 bases of the junction left unmatched. CDR1 is LGHNA, CDR2 YSLEER, per germline. The chain is built from TRBV4-3 and TRBJ2-3, with 12 bases that match TRBD2. The source was peripheral blood, collected 28 days after the second AZD1222 dose. The clonotype originates from an adult who received the AZD1222 COVID-19 vaccine. This CDR3 reads CASSQAVTSGGADTQYF. CDR3 sequence (DNA): TGCGCCAGCAGCCAAGCGGTGACTAGCGGGGGTGCAGATACGCAGTATTTT.